This T cell receptor (beta chain) was documented in a study of cytomegalovirus exposure and HLA in healthy donors. PCR was performed using 60 Vbeta and 13 Jbeta primers. Clones were read by immunoSEQ multiplex PCR, and TCRdb kept only the in-frame ones, dropping some. The sample consists of about 76,000 clones, around 76% of them appearing once. CDR1 is SGHTA and CDR2 is FQGNSA in the germline V gene. V shed 1 base, J shed 3 bases, and the junction held 5 bases outside the gene matches. This CDR3 comprises 17 residues. Findings of the study overall: Follow-up analysis found HLA locus-dependent TCR association rates, highest for DRB1 and lowest for HLA-C.

Notes on this clone: Its target is unknown.

The chain carries TRBV7-2 and TRBJ2-2; 10 bases fit TRBD1. What was sequenced was PBMCs. This clonotype was obtained from a male donor in good health and CMV-seropositive. The CDR3 reads CASSLGRDRGDTGELFF. The CDR3 bases are TGTGCCAGCAGCTTAGGCCGGGACAGGGGTGACACCGGGGAGCTGTTTTTT.